This T cell receptor (beta chain) was retrieved from a study of blood T cell repertoires in COVID-19. About the research overall: The United States, Italy and Spain supplied acute and convalescent COVID-19 samples.

Libraries were prepared by immunoSEQ multiplex PCR; TCRdb keeps only in-frame clonotypes and omits some of them. Of under 300,000 clones in the sample, approximately 86% are singletons; the top ten hold 4% to 6%. Looked up from germline, CDR1 is MDHEN and CDR2 is SYDVKM. V lost 5 bases to trimming and J lost 9 bases; unmatched junction nucleotides: 7. This CDR3 is built from 14 residues. The clonotype comes from a woman aged 80 or over with active or convalescent COVID-19. This sequence joins TRBV28 and TRBJ1-2; 12 bases match TRBD1. Specimen: peripheral blood. Here the CDR3 reads CASSRDRGLRSYTF. The DNA of the CDR3 is TGTGCCAGCAGTAGGGACAGGGGGCTTAGAAGCTACACCTTC.